This T cell receptor (beta chain) was identified in a study of OX40 agonist ivuxolimab in advanced cancers. The data were produced by immunoSEQ multiplex PCR, yet TCRdb's version contains in-frame clones alone and is incomplete. This sample has around 15,000 clones; about 93% occur once, and the top ten carry about 30%. It was autoimmune disease history or systemic immunosuppression that excluded patients. V was pared by 3 bases and J by 2 bases, with 4 bases of the junction left unmatched. The CDR3 runs 14 residues. Germline CDR1 and CDR2: SGHDT and YYEEEE. General observations from the study: There were, on average, more expanded clones in CD8+ T cells than in CD4+.

With respect to this clone: Antigen: not known.

The J gene is TRBJ2-5, the V gene TRBV5-6; 7 bases agree with TRBD1. The clonotype comes from an adult with an advanced solid tumor such as melanoma, head and neck, liver or kidney cancer. The material was CD4+ or CD8+ T cells sorted from blood, obtained in a trial of the OX40 agonist ivuxolimab. The CDR3 is CASSSTGRQETQYF. The CDR3 DNA reads TGTGCCAGCAGCTCGACAGGGCGGCAAGAGACCCAGTACTTC.